This T cell receptor beta chain originates from a study of cytomegalovirus exposure and HLA in healthy donors. Findings and caveats of the study: Accurate predictions that matched the HLA-A and HLA-B alleles of most subjects were reportedly made from TCR beta sequences.

Concerning this clone itself: What it recognizes is unknown.

Germline V gene data show CDR1 as MNHEY and CDR2 as SMNVEV (reference sequence). Germline trimming cut 5 bases from V and 10 bases from J; bases unmatched to any gene: 10. This CDR3 contains 14 residues. 60 Vbeta and 13 Jbeta primers were used in PCR. Sequencing used immunoSEQ multiplex PCR; TCRdb keeps in-frame clones, though not all of them. This sample carries fewer than 250,000 clones, approximately 80% of them seen once, and the ten largest clones take approximately 0.22%. The origin of this receptor is a girl aged 2-9 years in good health and CMV-seronegative. The gene calls are TRBV27 and TRBJ1-1; 10 bases are shared with TRBD1. Sample: PBMCs. CDR3 residues: CASSPGTGAPGAFF. The CDR3 nucleotides are TGTGCCAGCAGTCCGGGGACAGGGGCGCCTGGAGCTTTCTTT.